This T cell receptor (beta chain) was retrieved from a study of cytomegalovirus exposure and HLA in healthy donors. The PCR used 60 Vbeta and 13 Jbeta primers. Profiled with immunoSEQ multiplex PCR; TCRdb holds only in-frame clones, not every one. The sample holds 150,000 to 200,000 clones; more than 85% are singletons and the top ten take around 1.5%. Concerning this clone itself: Its antigen remains unidentified.

Trimming cost V 0 bases and J 9 bases; bases outside gene matches: 2. CDR1 and CDR2 from the germline V gene are SGHAT and FQNNGV. The CDR3 length is 13 residues. Findings and limits, study-wide: A later analysis showed that HLA-associated TCR beta chains had undergone more clonal expansion than equally common others. Later analysis suggested most CMV-associated TCR beta chains were HLA-restricted. Accurate HLA-A and HLA-B prediction from TCR beta sequences was reported for most subjects.

At collection, donors were nominally healthy, but unrecorded immune exposures were probable. Sequencing used PBMCs. The V gene is TRBV11-2, the J gene TRBJ2-1, with TRBD1 matching 7 bases. The receptor was isolated from a woman aged 18-30 years in good health and CMV-seronegative. This chain's CDR3 is CASSLEGGVEQFF. The DNA for the CDR3 is TGTGCCAGCAGCTTAGAAGGGGGCGTTGAGCAGTTCTTC.